The 16 T cell receptor beta chains presented below share a single source sample, sequenced in a study of blood T cell repertoires in COVID-19. Sequenced by immunoSEQ multiplex PCR; TCRdb stores in-frame clones only, minus some. This table holds about 290,000 clones, 89% found once. Sequenced material: peripheral blood. These receptors were taken from a woman in her thirties or forties who had recovered from COVID-19.

This clone was recorded only once. This chain uses TRBV15 with TRBJ2-1; 7 bases are shared with TRBD1. The CDR3 extends over 16 amino acids. V lost 4 bases to trimming and J lost 4 bases; unmatched junction nucleotides: 10. From germline, CDR1 is LNHNV and CDR2 YYDKDF (reference sequence). The CDR3 spells CATSKYSGTEYNEQFF. As DNA, the CDR3 is TGTGCCACCAGCAAATACTCCGGGACAGAATACAATGAGCAGTTCTTC.

The chain joins TRBV21-1 to TRBJ1-1; TRBD1, the D gene given by the table, was not confirmed from the DNA. TRBV21-1 is labeled a pseudogene. The CDR3 is 17 amino acids. CDR3 loop: CASSKVGDRERDTEAFF. CDR3 DNA sequence: TGTGCCAGCAGCAAAGTAGGGGACAGGGAACGGGACACTGAAGCTTTCTTT.

This clone was counted once. This chain uses TRBV10-3 with TRBJ2-5; 10 bases line up with TRBD2. The CDR3 runs to 14 residues. V shed 8 bases and J 2 bases; nucleotides not matched to a gene: 5. Per the germline V gene, CDR1 is ENHRY and CDR2 is SYGVKD. The CDR3 DNA follows: TGTGCCATCGGGCCTAGCGGGGGACAAGAGACCCAGTACTTC. This encodes CAIGPSGGQETQYF.

In its sample, this clone was seen a few times. The J gene is TRBJ1-1, the V gene TRBV27; D is perhaps TRBD1 (5 bases). Trimming pared 5 bases from V and 0 bases from J, leaving 10 bases between. The CDR3 has 14 residues. In germline, CDR1 is MNHEY, CDR2 SMNVEV (reference sequence). The CDR3 is CASSAGGMNTEAFF. For the CDR3, the DNA is TGTGCCAGCAGTGCCGGGGGAATGAACACTGAAGCTTTCTTT.

V gene TRBV27 combines with J gene TRBJ2-5, with a weak D call TRBD2 (8 bases). Germline CDR1 MNHEY, CDR2 SMNVEV (reference sequence). The CDR3 extends over 13 amino acids. V was cut by 3 bases and J by 9 bases, with 14 bases left in between. CDR3 sequence: CASSLRGRGAQYF. The CDR3 DNA reads as TGTGCCAGCAGTTTGAGGGGGCGGGGGGCCCAGTACTTC.

This clone turned up a few times. This chain's CDR3 is CASGQTSGSQQFF. CDR3 DNA sequence: TGTGCTAGTGGCCAGACTAGCGGAAGCCAGCAGTTCTTC. The chain couples TRBV12-5 to TRBJ2-1, with 9 bases identical to TRBD2. Germline V gene data show CDR1 as LGHNT and CDR2 as FRNRAP. V gave up 6 bases and J gave up 11 bases; unmatched junction bases: 8. The CDR3 is made up of 13 amino acids.

The chain couples TRBV19 to TRBJ2-6, with a weak D call TRBD2 (6 bases). V lost 7 bases, J lost 0 bases, and 19 bases lay in between. The germline V gene has CDR1 LNHDA and CDR2 SQIVND (reference sequence). The CDR3 covers 18 residues. The CDR3 DNA follows: TGTGCCAGTACCTCCCCCGCGGGACTCTCCTCTGGGGCCAACGTCCTGACTTTC. Residues: CASTSPAGLSSGANVLTF.

This clone was detected only once. The same CDR3 also results from other DNA sequences found in this sample. The DNA of the CDR3 is TGTGCCAGCAGTTTACTAGCGGGGTCCTACGAGCAGTACTTC. Translation gives CASSLLAGSYEQYF. V usage is TRBV27 and J usage is TRBJ2-7; 9 nucleotides align to TRBD2. V lost 2 bases and J lost 1; bases outside the gene matches: 0. Germline lookup yields CDR1 MNHEY and CDR2 SMNVEV (reference sequence). The CDR3 has 14 amino acids.

The chain joins TRBV3-1 (or the pseudogene TRBV3-2) to TRBJ2-7; the D gene is possibly TRBD2 (5 bases). From germline, CDR1 is LGHDT and CDR2 YNNKEL (reference sequence). The CDR3 has 14 residues. V lost 4 bases and J 0 bases, leaving 10 bases between the germline ends. The CDR3 DNA follows: TGTGCCAGCAGCCCAGCGGTAGGCTCCTACGAGCAGTACTTC. It is translated as CASSPAVGSYEQYF.

J is TRBJ2-2 and V is TRBV6-1, with D tentatively TRBD1 (5 bases). The germline CDR1 and CDR2 sequences are MNHNS and SASEGT. With 2 bases removed from V and 6 bases from J, the gap between germline ends came to 16 bases. The CDR3 extends over 16 amino acids. Written as DNA, the CDR3 is TGTGCCAGCAGTGAACTCGCCTACCAGGGTGCCGGGGAGCTGTTTTTT. Its protein is CASSELAYQGAGELFF.

The chain has TRBV5-4 and TRBJ1-4; 9 positions agree with TRBD1. This CDR3 has 15 amino acids. Germline CDR1 reads SGHNT; CDR2 reads YYREEE (reference sequence). Trimming took 0 bases from V and 5 from J; bases not matched to a gene: 2. The CDR3 nucleotides read TGTGCCAGCAGCTTGGGAGGACAGGGGAATGAAAAACTGTTTTTT. It is translated as CASSLGGQGNEKLFF.

The chain recombines TRBV6-1 with TRBJ1-5, with a weak D call TRBD1 (5 bases). The germline V gene has CDR1 MNHNS and CDR2 SASEGT. The CDR3 runs to 16 residues. V was trimmed by 2 bases and J by 0 bases, leaving 11 bases between them. The CDR3: CASSERVQGSNQPQHF. In nucleotides, the CDR3 is TGTGCCAGCAGTGAAAGAGTGCAGGGTAGCAATCAGCCCCAGCATTTT.

The chain uses TRBV19 and TRBJ2-5; perhaps TRBD1 as D (6 bases). There are 14 residues in the CDR3. Looked up from germline, CDR1 is LNHDA and CDR2 is SQIVND (reference sequence). With 5 bases removed from V and 5 bases from J, the gap between germline ends came to 15 bases. The CDR3, as DNA: TGTGCCAGTAGTCACGCAGGGGCGGCGGAGACCCAGTACTTC. It is translated as CASSHAGAAETQYF. Variable domain in full (rest from reference TRBV19 and TRBJ2-5): DGGITQSPKYLFRKEGQNVTLSCEQNLNHDAMYWYRQDPGQGLRLIYYSQIVNDFQKGDIAEGYSVSREKKESFPLTVTSAQKNPTAFYLCASSHAGAAETQYFGPGTRLLVL.

V is TRBV27 and J is TRBJ2-3; 11 bases match TRBD2. From germline, CDR1 is MNHEY and CDR2 SMNVEV (reference sequence). V was clipped by 5 bases and J by 2 bases; unmatched bases: 3. This CDR3 is built from 15 residues. CDR3 nucleotide sequence: TGTGCCAGCAGTATAGCGGGAGGGGCCACAGATACGCAGTATTTT. Translation: CASSIAGGATDTQYF.

J is TRBJ2-7 and V is TRBV7-3; 7 bases agree with TRBD2. CDR3 length equals 15 residues. Germline trimming cut 5 bases from V and 3 bases from J; bases unmatched to any gene: 10. CDR1 is SGHTA, CDR2 FQGTGA, per germline. The CDR3 region is CASSPTGTNDYEQYF. Here the CDR3 DNA reads TGTGCCAGCAGCCCTACGGGGACTAACGACTACGAGCAGTACTTC.

This sequence joins TRBV5-5 and TRBJ1-1; the match to TRBD1 covers 11 bases. Germline CDR1 is SGHKS and CDR2 is YYEKEE (reference sequence). This CDR3 region has 17 residues. V lost 4 bases to trimming and J lost 1 base; unmatched junction nucleotides: 9. The chain's CDR3 is CASSPGQGALTNTEAFF. CDR3 in DNA: TGTGCCAGCAGCCCCGGACAGGGGGCCCTTACGAACACTGAAGCTTTCTTT.